The 9 T cell receptor beta chains presented below share a single source sample, sequenced in a study of shared clonotypes between healthy human individuals. Here immunoSEQ multiplex PCR was the method, and the copy in TCRdb shows in-frame clones only, minus some. The table shows roughly 2.5 million clones, with around 94% occurring only once. Source material: naive CD4+ T cells sorted from blood. Stated subset: CD45RA+ positively selected. The receptor set was obtained from a man younger than 35 in good health.

About this clone: At the DNA level, this CDR3 is encoded by other sequences in the same sample as well. J is TRBJ1-1 and V is TRBV5-6; D is unclear. The CDR3 consists of 13 residues. V shed 6 bases and J shed 1 base, with 10 bases lying between them. Per the germline V gene, CDR1 is SGHDT and CDR2 is YYEEEE. The CDR3 sequence is CASTRGQNTEAFF. For the CDR3, the DNA is TGTGCCAGCACCCGTGGGCAGAACACTGAAGCTTTCTTT.

This clone occurred once. The rearrangement links TRBV18 to TRBJ1-2; TRBD1 aligns across 7 bases. Germline values: CDR1 KGHSH, CDR2 LQKENI. The CDR3 has 13 amino acids. Unmatched junction bases numbered 4, after V lost 2 bases and J lost 7 bases. CDR3 DNA: TGTGCCAGCTCACCAGACAGGGAGTCTGGCTACACCTTC. Its protein product is CASSPDRESGYTF.

The chain recombines TRBV28 with TRBJ2-1; D not certain. This CDR3 region has 15 residues. Per germline, CDR1 MDHEN and CDR2 SYDVKM. Trimming took off 6 bases at V and 10 bases at J, with 22 bases between the two ends. The CDR3 reads CASSPQRATTWEQFF. In DNA, the CDR3 is TGTGCCAGCAGCCCCCAAAGGGCTACAACATGGGAGCAGTTCTTC.

The rearrangement joins TRBV5-4 to TRBJ2-2; no clear D. The V end lost 0 bases, the J end lost 4 bases, and 13 bases lay between the germline ends. Germline CDR1 reads SGHNT; CDR2 reads YYREEE (reference sequence). This CDR3 comprises 16 residues. For the CDR3, the DNA is TGTGCCAGCAGCTTGGCCGTAGCTATGCGCACCGGGGAGCTGTTTTTT. Encoded protein: CASSLAVAMRTGELFF.

The chain joins TRBV19 to TRBJ2-5; possible D gene TRBD1, 6 bases. Germline values: CDR1 LNHDA, CDR2 SQIVND (reference sequence). The CDR3 totals 16 residues. V lost 4 bases and J 0 bases, leaving 15 bases between the germline ends. The CDR3 loop reads CASSTRGEGDQETQYF. DNA for the CDR3: TGTGCCAGTAGTACCCGGGGAGAGGGGGACCAAGAGACCCAGTACTTC.

The rearrangement joins TRBV27 to TRBJ2-2, with D tentatively TRBD1 (5 bases). The CDR3 is 15 residues long. Per germline, CDR1 MNHEY and CDR2 SMNVEV (reference sequence). The ends were cut back, 4 bases at V and 5 bases at J, with 14 bases in the middle. CDR3 protein: CASSSDSTGTGELFF. In nucleotides, the CDR3 is TGTGCCAGCAGTTCCGACAGTACCGGGACCGGGGAGCTGTTTTTT.

The CDR3 DNA reads as TGTGCCAGCAGTTCAACCGGGACAGGGGCGAACGAGCAGTACTTC. Protein sequence: CASSSTGTGANEQYF. This sequence joins TRBV6-5 and TRBJ2-7; 10 bases match TRBD1. The CDR3 consists of 15 residues. V lost 4 bases to trimming and J lost 5 bases; unmatched junction nucleotides: 8. Germline V gives CDR1 MNHEY, CDR2 SVGAGI.

This clone was detected only once. Other nucleotide sequences in the sample specify the same CDR3. The V gene is TRBV6-5, the J gene TRBJ1-1; maybe TRBD1 (6 bases). The V and J ends lost 6 bases and 1 base respectively, with 9 bases between them. Per germline, CDR1 MNHEY and CDR2 SVGAGI. CDR3 size: 13 residues. The CDR3 sequence is CASSRGQNTEAFF. The DNA of the CDR3 is TGTGCCAGCAGCAGGGGACAGAACACTGAAGCTTTCTTT.

This clone has just one count. The gene calls are TRBV10-3 and TRBJ2-3; 9 bases are shared with TRBD1. Trimming removed 0 bases from V and 6 bases from J; junction bases left unmatched: 10. The CDR3 is 17 residues long. Per the germline V gene, CDR1 is ENHRY and CDR2 is SYGVKD. The CDR3 nucleotides read TGTGCCATCAGTGAGTCGATAATACAGGGGGCGCAGGATACGCAGTATTTT. Residues: CAISESIIQGAQDTQYF.